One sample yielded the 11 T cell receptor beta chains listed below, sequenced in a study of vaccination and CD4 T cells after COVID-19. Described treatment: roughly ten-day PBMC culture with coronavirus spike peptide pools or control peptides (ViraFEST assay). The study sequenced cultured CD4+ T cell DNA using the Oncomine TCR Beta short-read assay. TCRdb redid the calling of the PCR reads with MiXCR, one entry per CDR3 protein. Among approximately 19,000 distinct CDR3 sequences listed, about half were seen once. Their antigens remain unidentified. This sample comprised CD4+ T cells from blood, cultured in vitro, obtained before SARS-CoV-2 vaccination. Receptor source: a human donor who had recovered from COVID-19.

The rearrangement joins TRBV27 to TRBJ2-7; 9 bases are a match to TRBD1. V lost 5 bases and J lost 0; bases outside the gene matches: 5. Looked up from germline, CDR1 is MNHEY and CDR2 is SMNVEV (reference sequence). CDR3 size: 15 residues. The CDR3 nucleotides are TGTGCCAGCAGTGACCCGGGACAGGGCTCCTACGAGCAGTACTTC. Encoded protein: CASSDPGQGSYEQYF.

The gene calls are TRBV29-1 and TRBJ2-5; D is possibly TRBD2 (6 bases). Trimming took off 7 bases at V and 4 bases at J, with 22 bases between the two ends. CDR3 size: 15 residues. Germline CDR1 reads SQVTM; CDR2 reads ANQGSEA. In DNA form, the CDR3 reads TGCAGCGCCCGGAGGTTGGCAGGGAGGCGAGAGACCCAGTACTTC. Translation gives CSARRLAGRRETQYF.

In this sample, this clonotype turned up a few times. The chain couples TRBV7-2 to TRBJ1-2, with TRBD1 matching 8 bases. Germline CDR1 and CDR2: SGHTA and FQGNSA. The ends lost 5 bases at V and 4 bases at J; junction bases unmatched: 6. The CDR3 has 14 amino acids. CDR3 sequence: CASSPGQGAYGYTF. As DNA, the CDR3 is TGTGCCAGCAGCCCAGGACAGGGCGCCTATGGCTACACCTTC. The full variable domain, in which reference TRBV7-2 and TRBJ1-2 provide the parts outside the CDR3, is GAGVSQSPSNKVTEKGKDVELRCDPISGHTALYWYRQSLGQGLEFLIYFQGNSAPDKSGLPSDRFSAERTGGSVSTLTIQRTQQEDSAVYLCASSPGQGAYGYTFGSGTRLTVV.

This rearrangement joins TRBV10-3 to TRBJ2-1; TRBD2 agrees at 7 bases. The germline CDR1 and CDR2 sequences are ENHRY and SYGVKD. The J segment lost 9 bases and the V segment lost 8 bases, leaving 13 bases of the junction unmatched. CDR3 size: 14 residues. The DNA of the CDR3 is TGTGCCATCTGTGGAGCGGGGTTTATGGCTGAGCAGTTCTTC. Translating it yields CAICGAGFMAEQFF.

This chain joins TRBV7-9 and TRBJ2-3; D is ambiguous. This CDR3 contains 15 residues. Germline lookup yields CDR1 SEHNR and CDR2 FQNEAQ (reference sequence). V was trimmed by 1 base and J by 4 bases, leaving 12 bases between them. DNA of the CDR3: TGTGCCAGCAGCTTAGGTCTGGGGTCCGCAGATACGCAGTATTTT. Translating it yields CASSLGLGSADTQYF.

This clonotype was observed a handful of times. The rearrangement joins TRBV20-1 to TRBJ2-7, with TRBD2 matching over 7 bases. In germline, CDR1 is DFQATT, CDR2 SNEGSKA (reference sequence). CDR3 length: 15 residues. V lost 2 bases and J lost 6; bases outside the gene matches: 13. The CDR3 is CSARHRDYRVGEQYF. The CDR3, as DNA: TGCAGTGCTAGACACCGGGACTATCGGGTAGGCGAGCAGTACTTC.

CDR3 protein: CASSHEGRADTQYF. As DNA, the CDR3 is TGTGCCAGCAGCCACGAGGGCAGGGCAGATACGCAGTATTTT. The chain has TRBV7-2 and TRBJ2-3; D might be TRBD1 or TRBD2, each matching 5 bases. The CDR3 sequence is 14 residues long. CDR1 and CDR2 (germline): SGHTA, FQGNSA. V was trimmed by 5 bases and J by 4 bases, leaving 13 bases between them.

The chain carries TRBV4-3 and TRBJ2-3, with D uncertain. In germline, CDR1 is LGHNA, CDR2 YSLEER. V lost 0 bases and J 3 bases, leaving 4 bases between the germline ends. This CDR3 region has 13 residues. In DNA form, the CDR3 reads TGCGCCAGCAGCCAAGAGGAGACAGATACGCAGTATTTT. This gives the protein CASSQEETDTQYF.

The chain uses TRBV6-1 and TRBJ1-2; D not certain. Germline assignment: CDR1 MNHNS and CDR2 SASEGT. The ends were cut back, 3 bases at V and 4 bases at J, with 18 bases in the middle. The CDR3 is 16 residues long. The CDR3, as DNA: TGTGCCAGCAGTGATCCGATGTGGACCTCGGGCTATGGCTACACCTTC. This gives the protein CASSDPMWTSGYGYTF.

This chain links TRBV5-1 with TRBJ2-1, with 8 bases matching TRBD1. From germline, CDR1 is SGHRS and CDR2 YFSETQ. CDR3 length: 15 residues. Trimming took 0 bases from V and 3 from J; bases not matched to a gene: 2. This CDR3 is CASSLGRGRYNEQFF. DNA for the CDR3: TGCGCCAGCAGCTTGGGCAGGGGGCGCTACAATGAGCAGTTCTTC.

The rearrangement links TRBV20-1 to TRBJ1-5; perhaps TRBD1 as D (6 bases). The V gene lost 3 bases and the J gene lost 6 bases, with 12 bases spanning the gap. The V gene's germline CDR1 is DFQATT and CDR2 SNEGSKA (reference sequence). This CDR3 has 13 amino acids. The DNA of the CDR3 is TGCAGTGCTAGGTTCGGGGGGGCTCAGCCCCAGCATTTT. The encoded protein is CSARFGGAQPQHF.